This T cell receptor (beta chain) stems from a study of T cell repertoires in cytomegalovirus infection. Study at large: Public TCR beta signature analysis indicated the presence of both CMV infection and matching HLA type.

This clonotype was seen many times. V was clipped by 0 bases and J by 6 bases, with 6 bases between them. CDR1 and CDR2 from the germline V gene are SGHVS and FQNEAQ. The CDR3 totals 12 residues. TCRdb redid the calling of the reads with MiXCR, one entry per CDR3 protein. The table lists about 300,000 distinct CDR3 sequences, approximately 10% of them singletons. This TCR was recovered from a human donor in good health (CMV status not recorded). Some clones in this sample may be carry-over from other donors' samples. V gene TRBV7-8 combines with J gene TRBJ2-7; TRBD1 is a possible D gene (5 bases). Sample: PBMCs. The CDR3 sequence: CASSLARGEQYV. The DNA of the CDR3 is TGTGCCAGCAGCTTAGCAAGGGGCGAGCAGTACGTC.